Presented here are 8 T cell receptor beta chains from one specimen sequenced in a study of blood T cell repertoires in COVID-19. The data were produced by immunoSEQ multiplex PCR, yet TCRdb's version contains in-frame clones alone and is incomplete. The sample lists roughly 380,000 clones; roughly 87% were seen once. What was sequenced was peripheral blood. These receptor sequences come from a woman in her sixties with COVID-19, enrolled during active disease.

The genes are TRBV11-2 and TRBJ1-2; weak D call: TRBD1 (6 bases). Germline loops: CDR1 SGHAT, CDR2 FQNNGV. V lost 5 bases and J 2 bases, leaving 9 bases between the germline ends. The CDR3 has 13 amino acids. The CDR3 DNA follows: TGTGCCAGCAGCCCCGGACAGAACTATGGCTACACCTTC. Translation gives CASSPGQNYGYTF.

The rearrangement links TRBV25-1 to TRBJ1-1; TRBD1 matches at 8 bases. V lost 6 bases, J lost 5 bases, and 5 bases stayed unmatched. The germline V gene has CDR1 MGHDK and CDR2 SYGVNS. The CDR3 loop spans 13 amino acids. CDR3: CASRWTGRTEAFF. CDR3 sequence (DNA): TGTGCCAGCAGGTGGACAGGGCGTACTGAAGCTTTCTTT.

The chain is built from TRBV20-1 and TRBJ2-5, with 9 bases identical to TRBD2. The CDR3 runs 15 residues. CDR1 is DFQATT and CDR2 is SNEGSKA in the germline V gene (reference sequence). Trimming cost V 3 bases and J 5 bases; bases outside gene matches: 10. DNA for the CDR3: TGCAGTGCTAGTCTAGCGGGGTCGGGGAGGGAGACCCAGTACTTC. Protein product: CSASLAGSGRETQYF.

In the case of this clone: The junction does not match germline at one end; this may be a read error. The rearrangement links TRBV7-7 to TRBJ2-3; TRBD2 agrees at 14 bases. Germline values: CDR1 SSHAT, CDR2 FNYEAQ (reference sequence). The CDR3 extends over 16 amino acids. The CDR3 reads CASSHRLAGGPDTQYF. Written as DNA, the CDR3 is TGTGCTAGCAGCCACCGACTAGCGGGGGGGCCAGATACGCAGTATTTT. The full variable domain, completed using reference TRBV7-7 and TRBJ2-3, is GAGVSQSPRYKVTKRGQDVTLRCDPISSHATLYWYQQALGQGPEFLTYFNYEAQPDKSGLPSDRFSAERPEGSISTLTIQRTEQRDSAMYRCASSHRLAGGPDTQYFGPGTRLTVL.

This clone has a single count. The J gene is TRBJ2-1, the V gene TRBV28; possible D gene TRBD1, 5 bases. CDR1 MDHEN and CDR2 SYDVKM come from the germline V gene. This CDR3 is built from 15 residues. Trimming shortened V by 5 bases and J by 6 bases, and 17 bases separated the two germline ends. The CDR3 loop reads CASSLWAGLSNEQFF. The CDR3 DNA is TGTGCCAGCAGTCTTTGGGCAGGGCTTTCCAATGAGCAGTTCTTC. Full variable domain (outside the CDR3, taken from reference TRBV28 and TRBJ2-1): DVKVTQSSRYLVKRTGEKVFLECVQDMDHENMFWYRQDPGLGLRLIYFSYDVKMKEKGDIPEGYSVSREKKERFSLILESASTNQTSMYLCASSLWAGLSNEQFFGPGTRLTVL.

The genes are TRBV7-2 and TRBJ1-6; 9 bases are a match to TRBD1. The germline V gene has CDR1 SGHTA and CDR2 FQGNSA. The CDR3 contains 13 residues. Unmatched junction bases numbered 3, after V lost 5 bases and J lost 10 bases. CDR3 residues: CASSPDRGSPLHF. Here the CDR3 DNA reads TGTGCCAGCAGCCCCGACAGGGGGTCACCCCTCCACTTT.

The chain recombines TRBV6-5 with TRBJ2-7; the match to TRBD1 covers 12 bases. This CDR3 contains 15 residues. With V trimmed by 2 bases and J by 7 bases, 6 bases remained unmatched. Germline V gives CDR1 MNHEY, CDR2 SVGAGI. The CDR3 DNA sequence: TGTGCCAGCAGTTACGGGGGGACAGGGGGCCGGGAGCAGTACTTC. It codes for CASSYGGTGGREQYF.

The rearrangement joins TRBV3-1 (or the pseudogene TRBV3-2) to TRBJ1-1, with D possibly TRBD1 on 5 matching bases. The CDR3 consists of 14 residues. Germline CDR1 reads LGHDT; CDR2 reads YNNKEL (reference sequence). Trimming shortened V by 2 bases and J by 1 base, and 8 bases separated the two germline ends. The CDR3 is CASSQSDRNTEAFF. CDR3 bases: TGTGCCAGCAGCCAAAGTGACAGGAACACTGAAGCTTTCTTT.